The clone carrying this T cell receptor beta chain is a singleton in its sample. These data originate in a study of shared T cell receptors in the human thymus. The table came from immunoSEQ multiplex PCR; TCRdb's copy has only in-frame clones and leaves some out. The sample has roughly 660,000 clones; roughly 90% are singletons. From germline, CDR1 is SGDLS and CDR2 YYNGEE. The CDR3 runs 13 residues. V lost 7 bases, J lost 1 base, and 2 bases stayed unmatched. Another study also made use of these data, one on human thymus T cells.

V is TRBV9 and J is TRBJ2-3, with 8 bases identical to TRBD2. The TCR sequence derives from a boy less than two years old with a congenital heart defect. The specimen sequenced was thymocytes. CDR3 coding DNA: TGTGCCAGCTCGCGGGAGGGCACAGATACGCAGTATTTT. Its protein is CASSREGTDTQYF.